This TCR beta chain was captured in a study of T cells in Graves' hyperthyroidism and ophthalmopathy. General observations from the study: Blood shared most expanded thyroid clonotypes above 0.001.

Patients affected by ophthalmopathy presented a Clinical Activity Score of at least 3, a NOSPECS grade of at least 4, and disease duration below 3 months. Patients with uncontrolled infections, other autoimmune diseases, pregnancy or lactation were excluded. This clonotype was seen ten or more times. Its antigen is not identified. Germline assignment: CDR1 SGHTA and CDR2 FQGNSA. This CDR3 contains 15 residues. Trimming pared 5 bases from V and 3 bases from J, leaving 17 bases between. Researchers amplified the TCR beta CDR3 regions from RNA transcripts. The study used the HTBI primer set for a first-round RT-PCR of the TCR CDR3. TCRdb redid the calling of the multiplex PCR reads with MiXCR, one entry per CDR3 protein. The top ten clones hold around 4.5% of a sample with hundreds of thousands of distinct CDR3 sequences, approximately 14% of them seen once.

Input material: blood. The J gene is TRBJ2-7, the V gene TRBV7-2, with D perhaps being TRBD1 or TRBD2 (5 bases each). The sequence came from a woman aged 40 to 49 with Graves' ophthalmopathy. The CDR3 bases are TGTGCCAGCAGCAAGAGAAGGGGAGTCGGCTACGAGCAGTACTTC. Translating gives CASSKRRGVGYEQYF.